The 29 T cell receptor beta chains listed next were all sequenced from one sample in a study of siplizumab effects on memory and regulatory T cells. This table comes from immunoSEQ multiplex PCR, and its TCRdb copy is limited to in-frame clones, with some not included. In the table there are about 100,000 clones, 91% of which are singletons. Sequenced input: CD4+ T cells sorted from blood. Receptors originate from a human donor in good health.

The chain is built from TRBV10-3 and TRBJ1-1; D unclear. The CDR3 runs 15 residues. Germline V gene sequence: CDR1 ENHRY, CDR2 SYGVKD. Trimming took 7 bases from V and 1 from J, leaving 16 bases between them. The CDR3 DNA reads TGTGCCATCAAACCAGACGGCGAAAGGAACACTGAAGCTTTCTTT. It specifies CAIKPDGERNTEAFF.

This chain joins TRBV7-2 and TRBJ1-5, with TRBD1 identical over 9 bases. Germline values: CDR1 SGHTA, CDR2 FQGNSA. This CDR3 spans 18 amino acids. The junction had 9 bases not matched to a gene; V was cut back by 2 bases and J by 1 base. CDR3: CASSLPRGQGRSNQPQHF. CDR3 DNA: TGTGCCAGCAGCTTACCCCGGGGACAGGGAAGGAGCAATCAGCCCCAGCATTTT.

V gene TRBV4-2 combines with J gene TRBJ1-1, with D possibly being TRBD1 (5 bases). The CDR3 loop spans 14 amino acids. Per germline, CDR1 LGHNA and CDR2 YNFKEQ. Trimming pared 3 bases from V and 4 bases from J, leaving 12 bases between. CDR3 residues: CASSHGEGFTEAFF. DNA of the CDR3: TGTGCCAGCAGCCACGGGGAGGGGTTCACTGAAGCTTTCTTT.

The chain combines TRBV28 with TRBJ2-3, with a weak D call TRBD2 (6 bases). The germline gives CDR1 MDHEN, CDR2 SYDVKM. The CDR3 is 15 amino acids. Trimming left V 6 bases short and J 0 bases short, with 13 bases between. DNA of the CDR3: TGTGCCAGCAGCCAACTAGCCCCGAGCACAGATACGCAGTATTTT. Translation gives CASSQLAPSTDTQYF.

The chain couples TRBV30 to TRBJ2-3; D gene unclear. The length of the CDR3 is 10 residues. The V end lost 2 bases, the J end lost 4 bases, and 1 base lay between the germline ends. Per the germline V gene, CDR1 is GTSNPN and CDR2 is SVGIG (reference sequence). The CDR3 sequence is CAWSPDTQYF. The DNA of the CDR3 is TGTGCCTGGAGTCCAGATACGCAGTATTTT.

CDR3 protein: CASSSGGELGYTF. In DNA form, the CDR3 reads TGTGCCAGCAGCTCTGGAGGGGAGCTTGGCTACACCTTC. The chain uses TRBV5-4 and TRBJ1-2, with D possibly being TRBD1 (5 bases). Germline CDR1 and CDR2: SGHNT and YYREEE (reference sequence). The CDR3 loop spans 13 amino acids. Between the trimmed V and J ends, which lost 3 bases and 7 bases, there was a span of 13 bases.

This clone showed up just a few times. V usage is TRBV10-3 and J usage is TRBJ1-6; 7 bases map to TRBD1. CDR1 and CDR2 from the germline V gene are ENHRY and SYGVKD. This CDR3 contains 16 residues. V shed 6 bases and J 7 bases; nucleotides not matched to a gene: 12. The CDR3 loop is CAIRSGTALSNSPLHF. The CDR3 DNA is TGTGCCATCAGGTCCGGGACAGCGTTAAGCAATTCACCCCTCCACTTT.

This clone is a singleton in its sample. The V call is TRBV5-1, the J call TRBJ2-3; D gene unclear. Germline-derived CDR1 and CDR2 are SGHRS and YFSETQ. V was trimmed by 0 bases and J by 2 bases, leaving 10 bases between them. This CDR3 is 15 amino acids long. CDR3 amino acids: CASSLGAPATDTQYF. CDR3 bases: TGCGCCAGCAGCTTGGGAGCCCCAGCCACAGATACGCAGTATTTT.

The chain couples TRBV7-8 to TRBJ2-7; TRBD2 agrees at 8 bases. The CDR3 has 13 residues. J gave up 1 base and V 6 bases, and 2 bases lay outside the gene matches. The germline V gene encodes CDR1 SGHVS and CDR2 FQNEAQ. CDR3 DNA: TGTGCCAGCAGAGCGGGGGTTTCCTACGAGCAGTACTTC. It is translated as CASRAGVSYEQYF.

V gene TRBV9 combines with J gene TRBJ1-2; 10 nucleotides agree with TRBD1. The CDR3 is 14 residues long. Germline values: CDR1 SGDLS, CDR2 YYNGEE. V shed 6 bases and J 7 bases; nucleotides not matched to a gene: 9. CDR3 sequence: CASKGGGQGFGYTF. The CDR3 DNA is TGTGCCAGCAAAGGAGGGGGACAGGGGTTTGGCTACACCTTC.

This clone was recorded once. The chain joins TRBV7-2 to TRBJ1-1, with 7 bases fitting TRBD1. CDR3 size: 14 residues. With 5 bases clipped from V and 2 bases from J, the junction kept 5 bases outside the gene matches. Germline V gives CDR1 SGHTA, CDR2 FQGNSA. The CDR3 DNA sequence: TGTGCCAGCAGCGCCGGGACAGCTAACACTGAAGCTTTCTTT. Translation: CASSAGTANTEAFF. The full variable domain, with the rest looked up from reference TRBV7-2 and TRBJ1-1, is GAGVSQSPSNKVTEKGKDVELRCDPISGHTALYWYRQSLGQGLEFLIYFQGNSAPDKSGLPSDRFSAERTGGSVSTLTIQRTQQEDSAVYLCASSAGTANTEAFFGQGTRLTVV.

This rearrangement joins TRBV6-5 to TRBJ2-7, with 9 bases lining up with TRBD1. The germline V gene encodes CDR1 MNHEY and CDR2 SVGAGI. V was pared by 6 bases and J by 4 bases, with 10 bases of the junction left unmatched. CDR3 length: 15 residues. The CDR3 nucleotides read TGTGCCAGCAGCAATGTGAAACAGGGGGCTTACGAGCAGTACTTC. It is translated as CASSNVKQGAYEQYF.

The chain links TRBV6-5 to TRBJ1-2; tentatively, D is TRBD1 (6 bases). CDR1 and CDR2 (germline): MNHEY, SVGAGI. V shed 6 bases and J shed 4 bases, with 15 bases lying between them. The CDR3 has 14 amino acids. Written as DNA, the CDR3 is TGTGCCAGCAGGCCAGGGGCCGCTAGCTATGGCTACACCTTC. Amino acids: CASRPGAASYGYTF.

This rearrangement joins TRBV25-1 to TRBJ2-1, with 10 bases fitting TRBD1. CDR3 size: 16 residues. Germline CDR1 is MGHDK and CDR2 is SYGVNS. The trim removed 2 bases at V and 7 bases at J, leaving 8 bases unmatched. CDR3 bases: TGTGCCAGCAGTGAAGGTGGGACAGGGGTTGGGAATGAGCAGTTCTTC. This sequence encodes CASSEGGTGVGNEQFF.

The V and J genes are TRBV15 and TRBJ1-6, with 7 bases identical to TRBD1. The V gene end was trimmed by 2 bases and the J gene end by 9 bases; junction bases not matched to a gene: 4. The germline gives CDR1 LNHNV, CDR2 YYDKDF (reference sequence). CDR3 length: 14 amino acids. The CDR3 nucleotides read TGTGCCACCAGCAGAACAGGGGTTAGTTCACCCCTCCACTTT. Residues: CATSRTGVSSPLHF.

The chain joins TRBV9 to TRBJ2-3; D call uncertain. The germline V gene has CDR1 SGDLS and CDR2 YYNGEE. The V end lost 2 bases, the J end lost 0 bases, and 10 bases lay between the germline ends. The length of the CDR3 is 15 residues. The CDR3 nucleotides read TGTGCCAGCAGCGTCTCTGCGCCCAGCACAGATACGCAGTATTTT. It is translated as CASSVSAPSTDTQYF.

V usage is TRBV7-9 and J usage is TRBJ1-4; 9 nucleotides agree with TRBD1. V was pared by 5 bases and J by 6 bases, with 7 bases of the junction left unmatched. The germline V gene encodes CDR1 SEHNR and CDR2 FQNEAQ (reference sequence). There are 15 residues in the CDR3. CDR3 sequence reads: CASSLTGTGHEKLFF. DNA of the CDR3: TGTGCCAGCAGCCTTACCGGGACAGGGCATGAAAAACTGTTTTTT.

The rearrangement joins TRBV19 to TRBJ2-7, with D perhaps matching TRBD1 (5 bases). Germline CDR1 reads LNHDA; CDR2 reads SQIVND (reference sequence). Trimming removed 4 bases at V and 2 bases at J, with 9 bases between. This CDR3 comprises 13 residues. The CDR3 spells CASSKDNTYEQYF. The CDR3, as DNA: TGTGCCAGTAGTAAGGACAATACCTACGAGCAGTACTTC.

The chain combines TRBV6-5 with TRBJ1-2, with D maybe TRBD1 (6 bases). The CDR3 is 15 amino acids. Germline V lookup: CDR1 MNHEY, CDR2 SVGAGI. V was trimmed by 8 bases and J by 0 bases, leaving 16 bases between them. The CDR3: CASRGGGFPNYGYTF. CDR3 DNA sequence: TGTGCCAGCCGTGGTGGGGGCTTCCCTAACTATGGCTACACCTTC.

The CDR3 spells CASSRTGGTGELFF. CDR3 sequence (DNA): TGTGCCAGCAGCCGGACAGGGGGCACCGGGGAGCTGTTTTTT. The chain combines TRBV5-4 with TRBJ2-2; TRBD1 matches 10 bases. Germline V gives CDR1 SGHNT, CDR2 YYREEE (reference sequence). There are 14 residues in the CDR3. V shed 4 bases, J shed 4 bases, and the junction held 1 base outside the gene matches. Full variable domain (remainder filled in from reference TRBV5-4 and TRBJ2-2): ETGVTQSPTHLIKTRGQQVTLRCSSQSGHNTVSWYQQALGQGPQFIFQYYREEENGRGNFPPRFSGLQFPNYSSELNVNALELDDSALYLCASSRTGGTGELFFGEGSRLTVL.

On this clone: Mismatch with germline at one junction end may stem from a read error. CDR3 sequence reads: CASSEAKTGPYSYTF. The CDR3 DNA reads as TGTGCCAGCAGTGAAGCTAAGACAGGGCCCTATAGCTACACCTTC. This chain connects TRBV6-1 to TRBJ1-2; 7 positions match TRBD1. The CDR3 has 15 residues. Germline CDR1 MNHNS, CDR2 SASEGT.

The chain is built from TRBV2 and TRBJ2-6; D gene unclear. The CDR3 spans 14 residues. V gave up 4 bases and J gave up 0 bases, with 4 bases separating them. Germline CDR1 and CDR2: SNHLY and FYNNEI. In DNA, the CDR3 is TGTGCCAGCAGTGTCGACTCTGGGGCCAACGTCCTGACTTTC. It codes for CASSVDSGANVLTF.

In its sample, this clone was seen once. CDR3 loop: CASSLVLAVTDTQYF. The CDR3 DNA follows: TGCGCCAGCAGCTTGGTACTAGCGGTCACAGATACGCAGTATTTT. V and J are TRBV5-1 and TRBJ2-3, with 8 bases aligning to TRBD2. Trimming at V came to 0 bases and at J to 2 bases, leaving 2 bases not matched to a gene. Germline-derived CDR1 and CDR2 are SGHRS and YFSETQ. The CDR3 length is 15 residues.

This clone appeared a few times. The chain links TRBV10-1 to TRBJ2-2; no firm D call. Trimming pared 2 bases from V and 0 bases from J, leaving 7 bases between. The CDR3 covers 15 residues. In germline, CDR1 is WNHNN, CDR2 SYGVQD (reference sequence). The CDR3 bases are TGCGCCAGCAGTGAGCATATAGCGAACACCGGGGAGCTGTTTTTT. Protein sequence: CASSEHIANTGELFF.

The chain couples TRBV19 to TRBJ1-4; no firm D call. Germline-derived CDR1 and CDR2 are LNHDA and SQIVND (reference sequence). The CDR3 has 11 residues. Trimming took 10 bases from V and 10 from J, leaving 13 bases between them. The CDR3 sequence is CATGDLGKLFF. The CDR3, as DNA: TGTGCCACCGGGGATTTGGGAAAACTGTTTTTT.

This clone has a handful of counts. V and J are TRBV7-9 and TRBJ1-6, with 8 bases identical to TRBD1. The V segment lost 5 bases and the J segment 9 bases; nucleotides outside the gene matches: 9. The CDR3 is 15 amino acids. Germline lookup yields CDR1 SEHNR and CDR2 FQNEAQ (reference sequence). CDR3 nucleotides: TGTGCCAGCAGCCGGGACAGGATCCGAGGTTCACCCCTCCACTTT. Translating gives CASSRDRIRGSPLHF.

The chain carries TRBV29-1 and TRBJ2-2; 10 bases match TRBD1. V lost 6 bases, J lost 4 bases, and 5 bases stayed unmatched. The germline CDR1 and CDR2 sequences are SQVTM and ANQGSEA. The CDR3 is 14 residues long. CDR3 DNA sequence: TGCAGCGTAGGACAGGGGGTGGGCACCGGGGAGCTGTTTTTT. Translating it yields CSVGQGVGTGELFF.

In its sample, this clone was seen once. The chain combines TRBV19 with TRBJ1-4; 9 nucleotides line up with TRBD1. Germline V gene lookup returns CDR1 LNHDA and CDR2 SQIVND (reference sequence). The CDR3 runs 16 residues. J lost 8 bases, V lost 9 bases, and 16 bases had no gene match. The CDR3 loop is CARGISYRGRKEKLFF. CDR3 nucleotide sequence: TGTGCCAGGGGGATTTCGTACAGGGGGCGTAAAGAAAAACTGTTTTTT. The full variable domain, with the rest looked up from reference TRBV19 and TRBJ1-4, is DGGITQSPKYLFRKEGQNVTLSCEQNLNHDAMYWYRQDPGQGLRLIYYSQIVNDFQKGDIAEGYSVSREKKESFPLTVTSAQKNPTAFYLCARGISYRGRKEKLFFGSGTQLSVL.

The chain uses TRBV2 and TRBJ2-7, with D possibly matching TRBD2 (6 bases). The CDR3 length is 15 residues. The V gene's germline CDR1 is SNHLY and CDR2 FYNNEI. The germline V and J ends were trimmed by 5 bases and 3 bases, with 17 bases remaining between them. The CDR3 loop is CASSNRDLLNYEQYF. The CDR3 DNA sequence: TGTGCCAGCAGTAACCGGGACTTGCTCAACTACGAGCAGTACTTC.